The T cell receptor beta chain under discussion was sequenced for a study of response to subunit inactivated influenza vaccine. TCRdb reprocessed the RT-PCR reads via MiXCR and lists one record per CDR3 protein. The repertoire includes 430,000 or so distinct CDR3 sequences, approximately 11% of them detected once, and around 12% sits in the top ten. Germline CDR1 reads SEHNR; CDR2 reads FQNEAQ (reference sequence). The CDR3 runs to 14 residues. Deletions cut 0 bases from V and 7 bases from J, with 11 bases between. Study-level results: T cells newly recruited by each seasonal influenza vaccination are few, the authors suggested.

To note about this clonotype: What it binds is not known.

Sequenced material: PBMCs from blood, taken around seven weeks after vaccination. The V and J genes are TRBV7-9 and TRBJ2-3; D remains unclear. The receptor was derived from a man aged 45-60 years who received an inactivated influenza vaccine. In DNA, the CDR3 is TGTGCCAGCAGCTTAGCGATGGCTGGGTATACGCAGTATTTT. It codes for CASSLAMAGYTQYF.